This TCR beta chain was identified in a study of blood T cell repertoires in COVID-19. Generated by immunoSEQ multiplex PCR, the TCRdb table keeps only in-frame clones and is missing some. The table has 210,000 or so clones, 80% to 90% seen once. The CDR3 consists of 15 residues. The germline V gene encodes CDR1 MNHEY and CDR2 SMNVEV (reference sequence). After removal of 3 bases from V and 2 bases from J, the junction contained 4 bases not matched to a gene. Sequences were obtained from peripheral blood. The chain links TRBV27 to TRBJ2-3; TRBD2 agrees at 8 bases. The receptor was isolated from a man in his fifties or sixties with active or convalescent COVID-19. The DNA for the CDR3 is TGTGCCAGCAGTTTCGTAGCGGGACTCACAGATACGCAGTATTTT. Protein: CASSFVAGLTDTQYF.